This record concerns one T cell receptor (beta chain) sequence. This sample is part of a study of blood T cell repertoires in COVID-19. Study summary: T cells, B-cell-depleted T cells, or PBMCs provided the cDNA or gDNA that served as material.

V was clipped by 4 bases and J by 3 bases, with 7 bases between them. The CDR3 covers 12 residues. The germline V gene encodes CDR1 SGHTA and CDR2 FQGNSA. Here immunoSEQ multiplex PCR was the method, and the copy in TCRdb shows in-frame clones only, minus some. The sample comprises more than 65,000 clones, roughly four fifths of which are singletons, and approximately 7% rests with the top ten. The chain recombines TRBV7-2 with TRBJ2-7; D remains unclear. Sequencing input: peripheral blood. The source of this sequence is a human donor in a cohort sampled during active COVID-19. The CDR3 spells CASSSGLYEQYF. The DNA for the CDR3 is TGTGCCAGCAGCTCAGGTCTCTACGAGCAGTACTTC.